The rows below give T cell receptor beta chains drawn from one sample of a study of technical replicates of blood from a few donors. This table comes from immunoSEQ multiplex PCR, and its TCRdb copy is limited to in-frame clones, with some not included. The table records about 79,000 clones, under 95% of them present only once. The specimen was T cells isolated from PBMCs. The receptors were sampled from a human donor in good health. Both conserved end residues are part of each CDR3. Each record gives: V gene, J gene, clone size, D gene, CDR3 protein, CDR3 DNA. The D gene is left open where the match is weak. Size is omitted from some rows. Given values are once, few, many or a class for expanded clones.

v_call: TRBV27; j_call: TRBJ2-1; clone_size: -; d_call: -; cdr3_aa: CASSLALGKTYNEQFF; cdr3_nt: TGTGCCAGCAGTTTAGCTCTAGGAAAAACCTACAATGAGCAGTTCTTC
v_call: TRBV28; j_call: TRBJ2-3; clone_size: -; d_call: TRBD1; cdr3_aa: CASSTRDRGGTDTQYF; cdr3_nt: TGTGCCAGCAGTACACGAGACAGGGGAGGCACAGATACGCAGTATTTT
v_call: TRBV4-1; j_call: TRBJ1-1; clone_size: -; d_call: -; cdr3_aa: CASSQPGNTEAFF; cdr3_nt: TGCGCCAGCAGCCAACCAGGGAACACTGAAGCTTTCTTT
v_call: TRBV28; j_call: TRBJ1-4; clone_size: -; d_call: -; cdr3_aa: CASSLTGQATNEKLFF; cdr3_nt: TGTGCCAGCAGTTTAACTGGACAAGCAACTAATGAAAAACTGTTTTTT
v_call: TRBV4-1; j_call: TRBJ1-3; clone_size: -; d_call: -; cdr3_aa: CASSPMSISGNTIYF; cdr3_nt: TGCGCCAGCAGCCCAATGTCCATCTCTGGAAACACCATATATTTT
v_call: TRBV11-1; j_call: TRBJ2-3; clone_size: -; d_call: TRBD2; cdr3_aa: CASSLAGLSGITDTQYF; cdr3_nt: TGTGCCAGCAGCTTAGCGGGTTTGAGCGGGATCACAGATACGCAGTATTTT
v_call: TRBV7-9; j_call: TRBJ2-3; clone_size: -; d_call: TRBD2; cdr3_aa: CASSLIRGGTDTQYF; cdr3_nt: TGTGCCAGCAGCTTAATCCGGGGGGGGACAGATACGCAGTATTTT
v_call: TRBV7-9; j_call: TRBJ1-1; clone_size: -; d_call: -; cdr3_aa: CASSSHGGRDTEAFF; cdr3_nt: TGTGCCAGCAGCTCACACGGGGGGCGGGACACTGAAGCTTTCTTT
v_call: TRBV6-1; j_call: TRBJ1-4; clone_size: -; d_call: -; cdr3_aa: CASSLQREKLFF; cdr3_nt: TGTGCCAGCAGTCTTCAACGGGAAAAACTGTTTTTT
v_call: TRBV6-6; j_call: TRBJ1-1; clone_size: -; d_call: -; cdr3_aa: CASSYSIQPNTEAFF; cdr3_nt: TGTGCCAGCAGTTACTCGATACAGCCGAACACTGAAGCTTTCTTT
v_call: TRBV10-3; j_call: TRBJ2-1; clone_size: -; d_call: TRBD2; cdr3_aa: CAISGLRGGANNEQFF; cdr3_nt: TGTGCCATCAGTGGATTGCGCGGGGGGGCCAACAATGAGCAGTTCTTC
v_call: TRBV11-2; j_call: TRBJ2-7; clone_size: once; d_call: -; cdr3_aa: CASSLAGALHYEQYF; cdr3_nt: TGTGCCAGCAGCTTAGCAGGGGCCCTCCACTACGAGCAGTACTTC
v_call: TRBV10-3; j_call: TRBJ2-3; clone_size: -; d_call: TRBD2; cdr3_aa: CATASSGLTDTQYF; cdr3_nt: TGTGCCACCGCTTCTAGCGGGCTCACAGATACGCAGTATTTT
v_call: TRBV18; j_call: TRBJ1-1; clone_size: -; d_call: -; cdr3_aa: CASSPEAGTLGGTEAFF; cdr3_nt: TGTGCCAGCTCACCAGAGGCTGGGACATTGGGTGGCACTGAAGCTTTCTTT
v_call: TRBV29-1; j_call: TRBJ1-2; clone_size: -; d_call: -; cdr3_aa: CSAGDDNGYTF; cdr3_nt: TGCAGCGCAGGGGATGATAATGGCTACACCTTC
v_call: TRBV25-1; j_call: TRBJ1-5; clone_size: -; d_call: -; cdr3_aa: CASSPPGINQPQHF; cdr3_nt: TGTGCCAGCAGCCCCCCAGGGATCAATCAGCCCCAGCATTTT
v_call: TRBV19; j_call: TRBJ1-1; clone_size: few; d_call: -; cdr3_aa: CASSPGRWTEAFF; cdr3_nt: TGTGCCAGTAGTCCGGGGAGGTGGACTGAAGCTTTCTTT
v_call: TRBV28; j_call: TRBJ2-3; clone_size: -; d_call: TRBD2; cdr3_aa: CASSSTPAGSTDTQYF; cdr3_nt: TGTGCCAGCAGTTCTACGCCAGCGGGGAGCACAGATACGCAGTATTTT
v_call: TRBV7-6; j_call: TRBJ2-1; clone_size: once; d_call: TRBD2; cdr3_aa: CASSLAGGEQFF; cdr3_nt: TGTGCCAGCAGTTTAGCGGGGGGGGAGCAGTTCTTC
v_call: TRBV5-4; j_call: TRBJ2-5; clone_size: -; d_call: -; cdr3_aa: CASSSQVYQETQYF; cdr3_nt: TGTGCCAGCAGCAGTCAGGTGTACCAAGAGACCCAGTACTTC
v_call: TRBV5-1; j_call: TRBJ1-2; clone_size: -; d_call: -; cdr3_aa: CASSPGYPRRGYTF; cdr3_nt: TGCGCCAGCAGCCCGGGTTATCCTAGGAGAGGCTACACCTTC
v_call: TRBV19; j_call: TRBJ2-7; clone_size: -; d_call: TRBD1; cdr3_aa: CASSDGPGQGIYEQYF; cdr3_nt: TGTGCCAGTAGCGATGGCCCGGGACAGGGTATATACGAGCAGTACTTC
v_call: TRBV7-6; j_call: TRBJ2-7; clone_size: -; d_call: TRBD2; cdr3_aa: CASTKGLGLAGPYEQYF; cdr3_nt: TGTGCCAGCACCAAGGGACTCGGACTAGCGGGACCCTACGAGCAGTACTTC
v_call: TRBV28; j_call: TRBJ2-7; clone_size: -; d_call: -; cdr3_aa: CASSVLLSTQYF; cdr3_nt: TGTGCCAGCAGTGTCCTCTTATCTACGCAGTACTTC
v_call: TRBV2; j_call: TRBJ2-3; clone_size: -; d_call: TRBD1; cdr3_aa: CAGGTGLTDTQYF; cdr3_nt: TGTGCCGGAGGGACAGGGCTCACAGATACGCAGTATTTT
v_call: TRBV9; j_call: TRBJ1-5; clone_size: once; d_call: -; cdr3_aa: CASSVGDSYQPQHF; cdr3_nt: TGTGCCAGCAGCGTAGGGGACTCCTATCAGCCCCAGCATTTT
v_call: TRBV11-3; j_call: TRBJ2-7; clone_size: -; d_call: -; cdr3_aa: CASTGPGGPYEQYF; cdr3_nt: TGTGCCAGCACCGGACCGGGGGGCCCCTACGAGCAGTACTTC
v_call: TRBV27; j_call: TRBJ1-2; clone_size: -; d_call: -; cdr3_aa: CASSLDGNYGYTF; cdr3_nt: TGTGCCAGCAGTTTAGACGGGAACTATGGCTACACCTTC
v_call: TRBV14; j_call: TRBJ1-6; clone_size: -; d_call: -; cdr3_aa: CASSPRQAYNSPLHF; cdr3_nt: TGTGCCAGCAGCCCCCGACAGGCCTATAATTCACCCCTCCACTTT
v_call: TRBV29-1; j_call: TRBJ1-5; clone_size: -; d_call: -; cdr3_aa: CSVGQGPNQPQHF; cdr3_nt: TGCAGCGTGGGGCAGGGGCCGAATCAGCCCCAGCATTTT
v_call: TRBV4-1; j_call: TRBJ2-7; clone_size: -; d_call: TRBD2; cdr3_aa: CASSQYSRTSGSYEQYF; cdr3_nt: TGCGCCAGCAGCCAATATTCCCGGACTAGCGGGAGTTACGAGCAGTACTTC
v_call: TRBV6-1; j_call: TRBJ2-3; clone_size: once; d_call: TRBD2; cdr3_aa: CASSEAITSVDTQYF; cdr3_nt: TGTGCCAGCAGTGAAGCGATAACTAGCGTCGATACGCAGTATTTT
v_call: TRBV28; j_call: TRBJ2-5; clone_size: -; d_call: TRBD2; cdr3_aa: CASSLGTSGGREVRETQYF; cdr3_nt: TGTGCCAGCAGTTTAGGGACTAGCGGGGGGAGGGAAGTTAGAGAGACCCAGTACTTC
v_call: TRBV7-2; j_call: TRBJ1-4; clone_size: -; d_call: -; cdr3_aa: CASSLFGGGNEKLFF; cdr3_nt: TGTGCCAGCAGCTTATTTGGCGGGGGTAATGAAAAACTGTTTTTT
v_call: TRBV30; j_call: TRBJ2-5; clone_size: -; d_call: TRBD2; cdr3_aa: CAWGRAAAPGYF; cdr3_nt: TGTGCCTGGGGGAGGGCGGCGGCACCCGGGTACTTC
v_call: TRBV15; j_call: TRBJ2-2; clone_size: -; d_call: -; cdr3_aa: CATSRDKTGVHTGELFF; cdr3_nt: TGTGCCACCAGCAGAGATAAGACGGGAGTCCACACCGGGGAGCTGTTTTTT
v_call: TRBV7-2; j_call: TRBJ2-7; clone_size: -; d_call: -; cdr3_aa: CASSLRRHVLPRYEQYF; cdr3_nt: TGTGCCAGCAGCCTTCGCCGACACGTACTCCCCCGCTACGAGCAGTACTTC
v_call: TRBV4-2; j_call: TRBJ2-5; clone_size: -; d_call: TRBD2; cdr3_aa: CASSQEASGSETQYF; cdr3_nt: TGTGCCAGCAGCCAAGAGGCTAGCGGGAGTGAGACCCAGTACTTC
v_call: TRBV7-6; j_call: TRBJ2-2; clone_size: -; d_call: TRBD2; cdr3_aa: CASSFWSGKVEELFF; cdr3_nt: TGTGCCAGCAGCTTTTGGAGCGGGAAGGTCGAGGAGCTGTTTTTT
v_call: TRBV15; j_call: TRBJ2-1; clone_size: -; d_call: -; cdr3_aa: CATSYPGRNNEQFF; cdr3_nt: TGTGCCACCAGCTATCCCGGGAGAAACAATGAGCAGTTCTTC
v_call: TRBV5-6; j_call: TRBJ1-5; clone_size: -; d_call: -; cdr3_aa: CASSLTFASNQPQHF; cdr3_nt: TGTGCCAGCAGCTTAACTTTTGCCTCTAATCAGCCCCAGCATTTT
v_call: TRBV27; j_call: TRBJ2-1; clone_size: -; d_call: TRBD2; cdr3_aa: CASGETSGGPNEQFF; cdr3_nt: TGTGCCAGCGGCGAAACTAGCGGGGGGCCCAATGAGCAGTTCTTC
v_call: TRBV4-1; j_call: TRBJ2-4; clone_size: -; d_call: TRBD1; cdr3_aa: CASTNHRDRSIQYF; cdr3_nt: TGCGCCAGCACGAACCACCGGGACAGATCCATTCAGTACTTC
v_call: TRBV30; j_call: TRBJ1-5; clone_size: -; d_call: -; cdr3_aa: CAWSGGGPQHF; cdr3_nt: TGTGCCTGGAGTGGAGGGGGACCCCAGCATTTT
v_call: TRBV28; j_call: TRBJ1-1; clone_size: -; d_call: TRBD1; cdr3_aa: CASSWTGRTEAFF; cdr3_nt: TGTGCCAGCAGTTGGACAGGGAGGACTGAAGCTTTCTTT
v_call: TRBV14; j_call: TRBJ1-1; clone_size: -; d_call: TRBD1; cdr3_aa: CASSQDAGTGTNTEAFF; cdr3_nt: TGTGCCAGCAGCCAAGATGCGGGGACAGGGACGAACACTGAAGCTTTCTTT
v_call: TRBV19; j_call: TRBJ1-2; clone_size: -; d_call: -; cdr3_aa: CASSISGANYGYTF; cdr3_nt: TGTGCCAGTAGTATATCGGGAGCTAACTATGGCTACACCTTC
v_call: TRBV5-1; j_call: TRBJ2-6; clone_size: -; d_call: -; cdr3_aa: CASSPQTGKASGANVLTF; cdr3_nt: TGCGCCAGCAGCCCCCAGACAGGTAAAGCCTCTGGGGCCAACGTCCTGACTTTC
v_call: TRBV5-4; j_call: TRBJ1-5; clone_size: -; d_call: TRBD1; cdr3_aa: CASSPGTGVDQPQHF; cdr3_nt: TGTGCCAGCAGCCCCGGGACAGGGGTTGATCAGCCCCAGCATTTT
v_call: TRBV7-6; j_call: TRBJ2-5; clone_size: once; d_call: TRBD2; cdr3_aa: CASSWVAGGGETQYF; cdr3_nt: TGTGCCAGCAGCTGGGTAGCGGGAGGGGGGGAGACCCAGTACTTC
v_call: TRBV11-3; j_call: TRBJ1-2; clone_size: -; d_call: -; cdr3_aa: CASSNPGEHGYTF; cdr3_nt: TGTGCCAGCAGCAACCCAGGGGAACACGGCTACACCTTC
v_call: TRBV2; j_call: TRBJ2-7; clone_size: -; d_call: -; cdr3_aa: CASTRGAPNGEQYF; cdr3_nt: TGTGCCAGCACCCGGGGGGCACCAAACGGGGAGCAGTACTTC
v_call: TRBV7-9; j_call: TRBJ2-5; clone_size: -; d_call: TRBD2; cdr3_aa: CASSLLGLASETQYF; cdr3_nt: TGTGCCAGCAGCTTACTGGGACTAGCGTCAGAGACCCAGTACTTC
v_call: TRBV18; j_call: TRBJ2-2; clone_size: -; d_call: -; cdr3_aa: CASRRGTGELFF; cdr3_nt: TGTGCCAGCCGCAGAGGCACCGGGGAGCTGTTTTTT
v_call: TRBV10-2; j_call: TRBJ2-1; clone_size: -; d_call: -; cdr3_aa: CASSDDSELTRSSYNEQFF; cdr3_nt: TGCGCCAGCAGTGATGACAGTGAGTTGACGAGAAGCTCCTACAATGAGCAGTTCTTC
v_call: TRBV27; j_call: TRBJ2-1; clone_size: -; d_call: -; cdr3_aa: CASSLQGPYNEQFF; cdr3_nt: TGTGCCAGCAGTTTACAGGGGCCCTACAATGAGCAGTTCTTC
v_call: TRBV30; j_call: TRBJ2-1; clone_size: -; d_call: TRBD2; cdr3_aa: CAWNKREELYNEQFF; cdr3_nt: TGTGCCTGGAATAAGCGGGAGGAGTTATACAATGAGCAGTTCTTC
v_call: TRBV6-6; j_call: TRBJ1-1; clone_size: -; d_call: -; cdr3_aa: CASSYLGLENTEAFF; cdr3_nt: TGTGCCAGCAGTTACCTGGGGCTTGAGAACACTGAAGCTTTCTTT